These T cell receptor beta chains were read from a single sample in a study of regulatory T cells in long-lasting Graves disease. TCRdb passed the multiplex PCR reads through MiXCR, listing each CDR3 protein once. The table includes 390,000 or so distinct CDR3 sequences, roughly 25% detected once. The sequences come from peripheral blood mononuclear cells (PBMCs), collected when the disease was refractory, from a patient treated with antithyroid drugs. Receptors were obtained from a woman between 35 and 50 years old with Graves disease. Both conserved end residues are part of each CDR3. Each record gives: clone size, V gene, D gene, J gene, CDR3 DNA, CDR3 protein. D genes are given only for firm matches. A row's size may be missing; if present it is once, few, many or a size class.

>few|TRBV28|NA|TRBJ2-1
TGTGCCAGCAGGGGCTGGGACAATGAGCAGTTCTTC
CASRGWDNEQFF
>many|TRBV2|NA|TRBJ1-1
TGTGCCAGCAGTGAATCCGGGAACACTGAAGCTTTCTTT
CASSESGNTEAFF
>NA|TRBV6-2/TRBV6-3|NA|TRBJ2-3
TGTGCCAGCAGGGGGGCAGCAGATACGCAGTATTTT
CASRGAADTQYF
>many|TRBV27|NA|TRBJ2-6
TGTGCCAGCAGCCAATCCGGGACATATCGCTCTGGGGCCAACGTCCTGACTTTC
CASSQSGTYRSGANVLTF
>many|TRBV24-1|TRBD1|TRBJ2-2
TGTGCCACAGGGGGCGCCACCGGGGAGCTGTTTTTT
CATGGATGELFF
>NA|TRBV5-5|NA|TRBJ1-1
TGTGCCAGCAGCTGGGGACCGGAATACACTGAAGCTTTCTTT
CASSWGPEYTEAFF
>many|TRBV28|NA|TRBJ1-1
TGTGCCAGCAGGCCCGCCGGGAAGAACACTGAAGCTTTCTTT
CASRPAGKNTEAFF
>NA|TRBV12-3/TRBV12-4|NA|TRBJ2-2
TGTGCCAGCAGCCGGCAGGCCGTGAACACCGGGGAGCTGTTTTTT
CASSRQAVNTGELFF
>few|TRBV2|TRBD1|TRBJ1-2
TGTGCCAGCAGCCACCCCGGACAGGGGGCGGGAGGCTACACCTTC
CASSHPGQGAGGYTF
>many|TRBV28|NA|TRBJ1-4
TGTGCCACCACCTTACACCGTGGTGAAAAACTGTTTTTT
CATTLHRGEKLFF
>NA|TRBV7-9|TRBD1|TRBJ2-2
TGTGCCAGCAGGTCCACAGGGGTCACCGGGGAGCTGTTTTTT
CASRSTGVTGELFF
>many|TRBV27|NA|TRBJ2-7
TGTGCCAGCAGTCCCCGGGGTGGCTCCTACGAGCAGTACTTC
CASSPRGGSYEQYF
>many|TRBV12-3/TRBV12-4|NA|TRBJ2-5
TGTGCCAGCAGTTTAGCAGGGATCGAGACCCAGTACTTC
CASSLAGIETQYF
>NA|TRBV19|NA|TRBJ1-5
TGTGCCAGTAGATCGGACAGAAAGAGCAATCAGCCCCAGCATTTT
CASRSDRKSNQPQHF
>many|TRBV29-1|NA|TRBJ2-5
TGCAGCGTTGAGAACGGCAGTAGAGAGACCCAGTACTTC
CSVENGSRETQYF
>NA|TRBV7-9|TRBD1|TRBJ1-4
TGTGCCAGCAGCTTCAAGGACAGGGGATTTTATTTTGAAAAACTGTTTTTT
CASSFKDRGFYFEKLFF
>many|TRBV27|NA|TRBJ1-2
TGTGCCAGCAGTTTATCACCGTGGACGCTCTCTAACTATGGCTACACCTTC
CASSLSPWTLSNYGYTF
>many|TRBV28|TRBD1|TRBJ1-1
TGTGCCAGCTTACGGGGGGGACAGGCCACTGAAGCTTTCTTT
CASLRGGQATEAFF
>few|TRBV12-3/TRBV12-4|TRBD2|TRBJ2-3
TGTGCCAGCAGCCCTCTGATCCCTAGCGGTATAAACCCAGATACGCAGTATTTT
CASSPLIPSGINPDTQYF
>NA|TRBV7-9|NA|TRBJ2-7
TGTGCCAGCAGCTTAGGGGGTTGGAGAGCCTACGAGCAGTACTTC
CASSLGGWRAYEQYF
>few|TRBV7-2|NA|TRBJ1-5
TGTGCCAGCAGCCTCTTAGGGGGAGGCTGGGGCAATCAGCCCCAGCATTTT
CASSLLGGGWGNQPQHF
>many|TRBV20-1|NA|TRBJ1-6
TGCAGTGCTAGCTCCTTCGGGACCGATAATTCACCCCTCCACTTT
CSASSFGTDNSPLHF
>many|TRBV27|TRBD1|TRBJ2-4
TGTGCCAGCAGTCCCTGGGGACAGGGGAGCATTCAGTACTTC
CASSPWGQGSIQYF
>NA|TRBV19|NA|TRBJ1-4
TGTGCCAGTAGTAAATTCCACAGGACCAATGAAAAACTGTTTTTT
CASSKFHRTNEKLFF
>many|TRBV27|TRBD1|TRBJ1-2
TGTGCCAGCCGATTCCTATACAGGGGCGATGGCTACACCTTC
CASRFLYRGDGYTF
>NA|TRBV7-8|NA|TRBJ2-6
TGTGCCAGCAGCCCCCATTCCGCGGGGAAACTTCTCTCTGGGGCCAACGTCCTGACTTTC
CASSPHSAGKLLSGANVLTF
>many|TRBV29-1|TRBD1|TRBJ2-5
TGCAGCGTTGCGAGACAGGGGGCCGAGACCCAGTACTTC
CSVARQGAETQYF
>few|TRBV20-1|TRBD1|TRBJ2-7
TGCAGTGCTTCCCGTGGGACAGCCTACGAGCAGTACTTC
CSASRGTAYEQYF
>NA|TRBV29-1|TRBD2|TRBJ2-7
TGCAGCGTTGTCATAGCGGGAGTACGCGAGCAGTACTTC
CSVVIAGVREQYF
>few|TRBV6-1|NA|TRBJ1-6
TGTGCCAGCAGTGATGGGAGGAGGAGCTCCTATAATTCACCCCTCCACTTT
CASSDGRRSSYNSPLHF
>NA|TRBV20-1|TRBD2|TRBJ2-3
TGCAGTGCTCCAAGTCGGCGGGAGAGGGTAGATACGCAGTATTTT
CSAPSRRERVDTQYF
>once|TRBV20-1|NA|TRBJ2-1
TGCAGTGCTAGAGATTCTCCCTACAATGAGCAGTTCTTC
CSARDSPYNEQFF
>NA|TRBV5-1|TRBD2|TRBJ2-3
TGCGCCAGCAGCCACGGACTAGCGTATAGCACAGATACGCAGTATTTT
CASSHGLAYSTDTQYF
>NA|TRBV18|NA|TRBJ1-1
TGTGCCAGCTCACCAACGACAGCCACGAACACTGAAGCTTTCTTT
CASSPTTATNTEAFF
>NA|TRBV14|NA|TRBJ2-7
TGTGCCAGCAGCCAAGGGGCAGGGTTCGGGTACGAGCAGTACTTC
CASSQGAGFGYEQYF
>NA|TRBV28|NA|TRBJ2-1
TGTGCCAGCAGTTTTTTCCGGCCCGGACGGAATGAGCAGTTCTTC
CASSFFRPGRNEQFF
>many|TRBV15|NA|TRBJ2-7
TGTGCCACCAGCAGAGAGGGGGTTTTACACTCCTACGAGCAGTACTTC
CATSREGVLHSYEQYF
>many|TRBV29-1|NA|TRBJ1-4
TGCAGCGTTGACTCGGCGGGGTCTAATGAAAAACTGTTTTTT
CSVDSAGSNEKLFF
>NA|TRBV10-2|TRBD2|TRBJ2-4
TGCGCCAGCGCCCCGGGACTAGCGGGAGGGCCCGTTCCAGGCCCCCTAGACATTCCGTACTTC
CASAPGLAGGPVPGPLDIPYF
>NA|TRBV27|TRBD1|TRBJ2-1
TGTGCCAGCAGTTTATTCCGACAGGGGGACTCCTACAATGAGCAGTTCTTC
CASSLFRQGDSYNEQFF
>many|TRBV5-1|NA|TRBJ2-7
TGCGCCAGCAGCTTGGCAGCGGTAACCTACGAGCAGTACTTC
CASSLAAVTYEQYF
>NA|TRBV7-9|NA|TRBJ2-2
TGTGCCAGCAGCTTATTTGTGGCGGGGTCGAACACCGGGGAGCTGTTTTTT
CASSLFVAGSNTGELFF
>once|TRBV20-1|NA|TRBJ2-2
TGCAGTGCTAGGAGTGGCGGAGTAGGGACCGGGGGGCTGTTTTTT
CSARSGGVGTGGLFF